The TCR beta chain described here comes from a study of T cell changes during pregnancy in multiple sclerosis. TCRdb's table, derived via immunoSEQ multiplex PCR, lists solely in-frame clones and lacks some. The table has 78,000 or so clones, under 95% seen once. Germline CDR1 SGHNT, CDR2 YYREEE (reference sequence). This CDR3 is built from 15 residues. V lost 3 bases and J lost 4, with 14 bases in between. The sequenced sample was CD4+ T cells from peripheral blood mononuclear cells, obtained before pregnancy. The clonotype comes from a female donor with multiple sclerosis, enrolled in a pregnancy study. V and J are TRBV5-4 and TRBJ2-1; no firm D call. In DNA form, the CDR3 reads TGTGCCAGCAGCTCCCCTACAGACCAATACAATGAGCAGTTCTTC. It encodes CASSSPTDQYNEQFF. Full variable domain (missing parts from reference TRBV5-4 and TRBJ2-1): ETGVTQSPTHLIKTRGQQVTLRCSSQSGHNTVSWYQQALGQGPQFIFQYYREEENGRGNFPPRFSGLQFPNYSSELNVNALELDDSALYLCASSSPTDQYNEQFFGPGTRLTVL.